A selection of T cell receptor beta chains follows, all from one sample in a study of blood T cell repertoires in COVID-19. Produced via immunoSEQ multiplex PCR; TCRdb's table is partial and in-frame only. The repertoire consists of just over 250,000 clones, with less than 90% occurring once and the leading ten covering approximately 3.8%. Material: peripheral blood. These receptors were obtained from a man between 60 and 75 years old who had recovered from COVID-19. CDR3s include the opening cysteine and the closing phenylalanine or tryptophan. The order of the fields is CDR3 DNA, CDR3 protein, clone size, D gene, J gene, V gene. A D gene is named only where the DNA matches it firmly. Rows may omit the clone size; those that give it use once, few, many or a size class.

DNA: TGTGCCAGCAGCGCCCAAAGGTTGGGGGCCGGAGATACGCAGTATTTT
CDR3: CASSAQRLGAGDTQYF
size: .
D: .
J: TRBJ2-3
V: TRBV9

DNA: TGTGCCACCAGTGATTTATCCCCGACAGTTAGCTCCTACGAGCAGTACTTC
CDR3: CATSDLSPTVSSYEQYF
size: .
D: .
J: TRBJ2-7
V: TRBV24-1

DNA: TGTGCCAGCAGTCAAAGCACAGGGGAGACCCAGTACTTC
CDR3: CASSQSTGETQYF
size: .
D: .
J: TRBJ2-5
V: TRBV12-3/TRBV12-4

DNA: TGTGCCAGCAGCGTAAGGGTCGACAGGAACACCGGGGAGCTGTTTTTT
CDR3: CASSVRVDRNTGELFF
size: .
D: .
J: TRBJ2-2
V: TRBV9

DNA: TGTGCCAGCAGCCAGGCAGGGGAGTCTGACAATGAGCAGTTCTTC
CDR3: CASSQAGESDNEQFF
size: .
D: .
J: TRBJ2-1
V: TRBV4-2

DNA: TGTGCCAGCTCACAACCGGGACAGGCTTTTTATGGCTACACCTTC
CDR3: CASSQPGQAFYGYTF
size: .
D: TRBD1
J: TRBJ1-2
V: TRBV18

DNA: TGTGCCACCAGCAGGAGAACAGGGGGCTCCCCAGATACGCAGTATTTT
CDR3: CATSRRTGGSPDTQYF
size: .
D: TRBD1
J: TRBJ2-3
V: TRBV15

DNA: TGTGCCAGCAGCCAAGTTAGGACTAGTCCCGTTTCCCAAGAGACCCAGTACTTC
CDR3: CASSQVRTSPVSQETQYF
size: .
D: TRBD2
J: TRBJ2-5
V: TRBV14

DNA: TGTGCCAGCAGCAAAGTAGGGGGCAGTGTCACAGATACGCAGTATTTT
CDR3: CASSKVGGSVTDTQYF
size: .
D: .
J: TRBJ2-3
V: TRBV21-1

DNA: TGTGCCAGCAGTGCTGAGTGGGCAAAAGAGACCCAGTACTTC
CDR3: CASSAEWAKETQYF
size: .
D: .
J: TRBJ2-5
V: TRBV2

DNA: TGTGCCAGTAGTATCGCAGGTTCGGATCAGCCCCAGCATTTT
CDR3: CASSIAGSDQPQHF
size: once
D: .
J: TRBJ1-5
V: TRBV19

DNA: TGCGCCAGCAGTGAACGTCAGGGTACTGAAGCTTTCTTT
CDR3: CASSERQGTEAFF
size: once
D: .
J: TRBJ1-1
V: TRBV10-1

DNA: TGTGCCAGCAGCTCCCGGGACAACACTTTAGATACGCAGTATTTT
CDR3: CASSSRDNTLDTQYF
size: .
D: .
J: TRBJ2-3
V: TRBV11-1

DNA: TGTGCCAGCAGCGCGCGGGGGGACCGCACAGATACGCAGTATTTT
CDR3: CASSARGDRTDTQYF
size: .
D: TRBD2
J: TRBJ2-3
V: TRBV9

DNA: TGCGCCAGCAGCTTAAAACAGGGGAAGAACACTGAAGCTTTCTTT
CDR3: CASSLKQGKNTEAFF
size: .
D: TRBD1
J: TRBJ1-1
V: TRBV5-1

DNA: TGTGCCAGCAGCGCGGACAGGGGGAGGGAGACCCAGTACTTC
CDR3: CASSADRGRETQYF
size: once
D: TRBD1
J: TRBJ2-5
V: TRBV5-4

DNA: TGTGCCAGCACCTACAGGGGATATGGCTACACCTTC
CDR3: CASTYRGYGYTF
size: .
D: TRBD1
J: TRBJ1-2
V: TRBV3-1/TRBV3-2

DNA: TGTGCCAGCAGCTTTGGCCATAGGGAGGAGACCCAGTACTTC
CDR3: CASSFGHREETQYF
size: once
D: .
J: TRBJ2-5
V: TRBV5-5

DNA: TGTGCCAGCAGTCAAAGACAGGGCGGGGGCAATCAGCCCCAGCATTTT
CDR3: CASSQRQGGGNQPQHF
size: .
D: TRBD1
J: TRBJ1-5
V: TRBV2

DNA: TGCGCCAGCAGCTTGACTGGTAGCGGGGTCGATACGCAGTATTTT
CDR3: CASSLTGSGVDTQYF
size: once
D: TRBD2
J: TRBJ2-3
V: TRBV5-1

DNA: TGTGCCAGCAGCCCGCAAGGGGGGGGGTTCTACAATGAGCAGTTCTTC
CDR3: CASSPQGGGFYNEQFF
size: many
D: .
J: TRBJ2-1
V: TRBV9

DNA: TGTGCCAGCGGCCCGTGGGGGGACGAGCAGTACTTC
CDR3: CASGPWGDEQYF
size: .
D: .
J: TRBJ2-7
V: TRBV12-3/TRBV12-4

DNA: TGTGCCAGCAGTGATACCGACAGGGGGTTCTATGGCTACACCTTC
CDR3: CASSDTDRGFYGYTF
size: .
D: TRBD1
J: TRBJ1-2
V: TRBV25-1

DNA: TGTGCCAGCAGCCAGGGCGTCGGCCAGGGAGGTGGCTACGAGCAGTACTTC
CDR3: CASSQGVGQGGGYEQYF
size: .
D: .
J: TRBJ2-7
V: TRBV5-6

DNA: TGCAGCGTTAGACCGACAGGACGCGAGCAGTACTTC
CDR3: CSVRPTGREQYF
size: .
D: .
J: TRBJ2-7
V: TRBV29-1

DNA: TGTGCCAGCAGTTACTCGGGGACAGGGGCCTACAATGAGCAGTTCTTC
CDR3: CASSYSGTGAYNEQFF
size: once
D: TRBD1
J: TRBJ2-1
V: TRBV6-5

DNA: TGTGCCAGTAAGAATCTGGCTAGCGGGGGCAATGAGCAGTTCTTC
CDR3: CASKNLASGGNEQFF
size: .
D: TRBD2
J: TRBJ2-1
V: TRBV2

DNA: TGTGCCAGCAGTGACTTGGAGCCATCAGGAAACACCATATATTTT
CDR3: CASSDLEPSGNTIYF
size: .
D: .
J: TRBJ1-3
V: TRBV2

DNA: TGTGCCAGCAGTTTATCGGGTGTTGAAAAACTGTTTTTT
CDR3: CASSLSGVEKLFF
size: .
D: .
J: TRBJ1-4
V: TRBV12-3/TRBV12-4

DNA: TGTGCCAGCACCGGGACAGGTGGCTATGGCTACACCTTC
CDR3: CASTGTGGYGYTF
size: .
D: TRBD1
J: TRBJ1-2
V: TRBV2